This TCR beta chain was retrieved from a study of shared clonotypes between healthy human individuals. The wider study: Used for every donor were three CD4 naive, three CD4 memory, two CD8 naive and one CD8 memory plate. The study's findings and limits: Larger estimated richness was generally recorded for naive subsets relative to memory subsets. Four donors held about 5% of naive CD4 clonotypes in common.

A note on this clone: Its target is unknown.

CDR1 and CDR2 from the germline V gene are MDHEN and SYDVKM. The CDR3 loop spans 14 amino acids. V lost 3 bases and J lost 4, with 12 bases in between. The assay was run at deep level. The protocol was immunoSEQ multiplex PCR, while the TCRdb copy is restricted to in-frame clones and leaves out a portion. The top ten hold approximately 0.057% of the sample, which has hundreds of thousands of clones, about 97% seen once. The sequence was obtained from a woman younger than 45 in good health. V is TRBV28 and J is TRBJ1-2; a weak D match, TRBD1 (5 bases). Material: naive CD4+ T cells sorted from blood. Subset noted: CD45RA+ positively selected. Here the CDR3 reads CASSLGRGTYGYTF. The CDR3 DNA sequence: TGTGCCAGCAGTTTGGGGAGGGGTACCTATGGCTACACCTTC.